The subject of this entry is one T cell receptor beta chain. These data originate in a study of T-cell memory formation after mild COVID-19. This CDR3 spans 17 amino acids. Germline V gene lookup returns CDR1 KGHSH and CDR2 LQKENI. Trimming removed 6 bases from V and 0 bases from J, with 17 bases in between. One entry per CDR3 protein results from TCRdb running MiXCR on the 5' RACE reads. The table includes just over 400,000 distinct CDR3 sequences, about 25% detected once. V gene TRBV18 combines with J gene TRBJ1-4; the D is unclear. The TCR was taken from an adult woman who had mild COVID-19 (a few samples of this study predate the infection). Cell type and time point are not known. Sample: PBMCs or a T cell subset sorted from them (not recorded which). In DNA form, the CDR3 reads TGTGCCAGCTCTTCGGGTAGGGTGAAGACAACTAATGAAAAACTGTTTTTT. Translating it yields CASSSGRVKTTNEKLFF.